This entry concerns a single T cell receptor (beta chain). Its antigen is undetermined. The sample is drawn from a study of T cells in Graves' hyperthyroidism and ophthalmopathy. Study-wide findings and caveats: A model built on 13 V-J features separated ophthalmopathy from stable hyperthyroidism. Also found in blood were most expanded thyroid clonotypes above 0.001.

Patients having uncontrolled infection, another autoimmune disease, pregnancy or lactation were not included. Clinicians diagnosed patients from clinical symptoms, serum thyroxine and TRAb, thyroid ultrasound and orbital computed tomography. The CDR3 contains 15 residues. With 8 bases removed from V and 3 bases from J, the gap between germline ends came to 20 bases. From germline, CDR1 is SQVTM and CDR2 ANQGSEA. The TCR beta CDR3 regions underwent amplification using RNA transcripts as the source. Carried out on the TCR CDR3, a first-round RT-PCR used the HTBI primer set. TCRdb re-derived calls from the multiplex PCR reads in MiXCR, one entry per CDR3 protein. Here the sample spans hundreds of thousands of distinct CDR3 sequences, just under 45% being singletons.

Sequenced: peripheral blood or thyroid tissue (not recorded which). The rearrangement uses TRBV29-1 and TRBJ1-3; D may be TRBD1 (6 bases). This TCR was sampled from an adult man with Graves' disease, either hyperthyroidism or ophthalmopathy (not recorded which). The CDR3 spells CSSSGGQGYGNTIYF. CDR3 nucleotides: TGCAGCTCATCCGGGGGGCAGGGCTATGGAAACACCATATATTTT.